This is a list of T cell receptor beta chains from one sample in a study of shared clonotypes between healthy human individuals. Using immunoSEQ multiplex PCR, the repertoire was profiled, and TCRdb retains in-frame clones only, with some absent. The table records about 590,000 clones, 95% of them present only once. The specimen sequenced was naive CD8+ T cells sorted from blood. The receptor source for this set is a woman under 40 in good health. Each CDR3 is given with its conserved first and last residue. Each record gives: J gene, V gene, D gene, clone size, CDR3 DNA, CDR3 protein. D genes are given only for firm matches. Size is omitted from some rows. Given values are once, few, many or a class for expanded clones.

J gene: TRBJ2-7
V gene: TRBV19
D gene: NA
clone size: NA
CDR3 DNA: TGTGCCAGTAGTATAAGCCGAAGATCGGCCTACGAGCAGTACTTC
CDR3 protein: CASSISRRSAYEQYF

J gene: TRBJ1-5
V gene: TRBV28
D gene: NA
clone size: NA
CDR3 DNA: TGTGCCAGCAGTTTCTTGGCAGGAAATCAGCCCCAGCATTTT
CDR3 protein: CASSFLAGNQPQHF

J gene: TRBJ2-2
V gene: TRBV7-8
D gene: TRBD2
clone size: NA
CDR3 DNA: TGTGCCAGCAGCTTAGCTCTAGCGGGAGGTAGCTCCGCGAACACCGGGGAGCTGTTTTTT
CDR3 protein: CASSLALAGGSSANTGELFF

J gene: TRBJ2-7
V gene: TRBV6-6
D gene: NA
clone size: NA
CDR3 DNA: TGTGCCAGCAGTTACTCTGGGAGCATCTCCTACGAGCAGTACTTC
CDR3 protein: CASSYSGSISYEQYF

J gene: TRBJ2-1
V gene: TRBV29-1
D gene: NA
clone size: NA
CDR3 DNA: TGCAGCGTCCCGACTTCGGGCTTGGCGTTCTTC
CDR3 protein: CSVPTSGLAFF

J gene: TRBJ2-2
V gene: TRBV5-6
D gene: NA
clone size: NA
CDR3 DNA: TGTGCCAGCAGCTTGGCCTGGCGCCAGGGGGGGGCCGGGGAGCTGTTTTTT
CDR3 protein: CASSLAWRQGGAGELFF

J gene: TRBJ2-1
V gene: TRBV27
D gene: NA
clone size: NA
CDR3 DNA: TGTGCCAGCAGTTCCGATAGCGGTTCCGCCTACAATGAGCAGTTCTTC
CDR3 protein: CASSSDSGSAYNEQFF

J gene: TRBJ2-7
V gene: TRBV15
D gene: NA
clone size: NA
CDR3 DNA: TGTGCCACCAGCATTGGGGGTTCCTACGAGCAGTACTTC
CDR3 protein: CATSIGGSYEQYF

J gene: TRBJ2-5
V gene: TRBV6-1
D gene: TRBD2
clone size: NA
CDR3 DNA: TGTGCCAGCAGTGATGTGGTAGCGGGCCCTGGGGCTCAAGAGACCCAGTACTTC
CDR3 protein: CASSDVVAGPGAQETQYF

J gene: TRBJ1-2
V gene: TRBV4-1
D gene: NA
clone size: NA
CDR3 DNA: TGCGCCAGCAGCCAAGTGATTGGCGACTATGGCTACACCTTC
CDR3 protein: CASSQVIGDYGYTF

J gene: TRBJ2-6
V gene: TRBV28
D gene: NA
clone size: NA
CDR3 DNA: TGTGCCAGCGGAAATGGACACTTGGAAAACTCTGGGGCCAACGTCCTGACTTTC
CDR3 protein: CASGNGHLENSGANVLTF

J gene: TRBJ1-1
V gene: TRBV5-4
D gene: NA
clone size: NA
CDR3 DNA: TGTGCCAGCAGCGCCGGTTCCGGGGAGGTAGAGAACACTGAAGCTTTCTTT
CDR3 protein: CASSAGSGEVENTEAFF

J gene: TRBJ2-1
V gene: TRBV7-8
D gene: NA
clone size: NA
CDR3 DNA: TGTGCCAGCGCTACAGGCCCACACAATGAGCAGTTCTTC
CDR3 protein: CASATGPHNEQFF

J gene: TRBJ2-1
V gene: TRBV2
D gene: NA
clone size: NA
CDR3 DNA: TGTGCCAACCAAGCAGCAGAAAATAGGCAGTTCTTC
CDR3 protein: CANQAAENRQFF

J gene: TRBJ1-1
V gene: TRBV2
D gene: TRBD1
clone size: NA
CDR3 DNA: TGTGCCAGCAGTGGGACAGGGGGACCGAACACTGAAGCTTTCTTT
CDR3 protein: CASSGTGGPNTEAFF

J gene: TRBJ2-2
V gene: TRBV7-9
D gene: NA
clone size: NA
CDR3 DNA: TGTGCCAGCAGCTTAGCCCCGGGACAACCGAACACCGGGGAGCTGTTTTTT
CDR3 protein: CASSLAPGQPNTGELFF

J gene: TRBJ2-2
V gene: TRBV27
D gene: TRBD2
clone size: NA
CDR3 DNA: TGTGCCAGCAGCCACGGACTAGCGGGAGAGTTGGGGGAGCTGTTTTTT
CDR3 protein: CASSHGLAGELGELFF

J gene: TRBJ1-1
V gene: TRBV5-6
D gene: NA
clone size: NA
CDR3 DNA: TGTGCCAGCAGCTTAGGTCAGATGAACACTGAAGCTTTCTTT
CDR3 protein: CASSLGQMNTEAFF

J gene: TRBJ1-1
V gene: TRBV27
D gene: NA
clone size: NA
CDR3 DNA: TGTGCCAGCAGTGCCGGGAGGGTCACTGAAGCTTTCTTT
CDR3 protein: CASSAGRVTEAFF

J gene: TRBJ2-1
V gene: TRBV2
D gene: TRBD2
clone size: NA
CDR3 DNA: TGTGCCAGCAGTGCCCCGACTAGCGGGTTCCTTTACAATGAGCAGTTCTTC
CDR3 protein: CASSAPTSGFLYNEQFF

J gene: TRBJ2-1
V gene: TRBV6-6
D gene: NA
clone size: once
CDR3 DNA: TGTGCCAGCAGTTACTCGAACGGGAATGAGCAGTTCTTC
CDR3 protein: CASSYSNGNEQFF

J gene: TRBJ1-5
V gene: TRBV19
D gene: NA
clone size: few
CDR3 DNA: TGTGCCAGTAGTCCAGGGTTAGTGGATCAGCCCCAGCATTTT
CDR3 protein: CASSPGLVDQPQHF

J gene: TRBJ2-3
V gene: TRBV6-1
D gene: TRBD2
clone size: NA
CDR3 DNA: TGTGCCAGCAGTGGCGCGGGACTAGCGGGGGCCACAGATACGCAGTATTTT
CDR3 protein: CASSGAGLAGATDTQYF

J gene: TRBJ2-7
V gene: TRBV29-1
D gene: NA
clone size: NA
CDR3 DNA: TGCAGCGTTGAAGATTCCGACAACTACGAGCAGTACTTC
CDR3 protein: CSVEDSDNYEQYF

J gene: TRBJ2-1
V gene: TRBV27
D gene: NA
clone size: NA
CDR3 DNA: TGTGCCAGCAGCCGGGGGAGAAATGAGCAGTTCTTC
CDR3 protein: CASSRGRNEQFF

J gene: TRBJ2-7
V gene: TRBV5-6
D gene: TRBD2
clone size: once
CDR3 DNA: TGTGCCAGCTACTCCTGGGGGGGGAGAAGTGGCGAGCAGTACTTC
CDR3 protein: CASYSWGGRSGEQYF

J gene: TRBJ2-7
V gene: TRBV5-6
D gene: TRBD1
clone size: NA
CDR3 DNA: TGTGCCAGCAGCCCGCCGGGGCAGGGGGCTGACGAGCAGTACTTC
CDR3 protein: CASSPPGQGADEQYF

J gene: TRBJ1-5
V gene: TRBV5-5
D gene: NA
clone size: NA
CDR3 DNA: TGTGCCAGCAGCTTAACCGAAGGGGTTCCAACGGAGCAGCCCCAGCATTTT
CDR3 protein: CASSLTEGVPTEQPQHF

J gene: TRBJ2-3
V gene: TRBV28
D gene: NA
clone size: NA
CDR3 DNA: TGTGCCAGCAGTCTTCGGGATTTCACAGATACGCAGTATTTT
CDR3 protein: CASSLRDFTDTQYF

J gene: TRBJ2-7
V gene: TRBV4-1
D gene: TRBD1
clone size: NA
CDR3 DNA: TGCGCCAGCAAGGGCCACAGGGGAACCCACGAGCAGTACTTC
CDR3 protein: CASKGHRGTHEQYF

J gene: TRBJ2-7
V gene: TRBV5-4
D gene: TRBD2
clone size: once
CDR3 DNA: TGTGCCAGCAGCCAGAGCGGGAGTCCCAACGAGCAGTACTTC
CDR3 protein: CASSQSGSPNEQYF

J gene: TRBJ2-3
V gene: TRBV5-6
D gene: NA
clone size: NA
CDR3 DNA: TGTGCCAGCAGCTTGGACCCCACAGATACGCAGTATTTT
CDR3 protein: CASSLDPTDTQYF

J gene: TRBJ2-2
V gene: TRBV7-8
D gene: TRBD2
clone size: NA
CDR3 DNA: TGTGCCAGCAGCTTAGCGGGTCCCTGGCTAGCGGATATGACCGGGGAGCTGTTTTTT
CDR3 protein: CASSLAGPWLADMTGELFF

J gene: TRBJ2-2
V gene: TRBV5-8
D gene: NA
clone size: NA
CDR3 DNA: TGTGCCAGCAGCATTATGTCCGGGGAGCTGTTTTTT
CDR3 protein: CASSIMSGELFF

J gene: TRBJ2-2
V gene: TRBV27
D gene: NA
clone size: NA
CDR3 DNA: TGTGCCAGCAGTTTATCCCGGACAGCGAACACCGGGGAGCTGTTTTTT
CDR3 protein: CASSLSRTANTGELFF

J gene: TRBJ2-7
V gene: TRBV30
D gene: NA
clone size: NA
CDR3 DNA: TGTGCCTGGAGTGTATCGGGGTCCTACGAGCAGTACTTC
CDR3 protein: CAWSVSGSYEQYF

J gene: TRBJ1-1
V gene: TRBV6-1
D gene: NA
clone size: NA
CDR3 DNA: TGTGCCAGCAGTGACTTTATGAACACTGAAGCTTTCTTT
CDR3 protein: CASSDFMNTEAFF

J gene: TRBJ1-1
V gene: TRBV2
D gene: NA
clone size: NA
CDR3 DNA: TGTGCCAGCAGTGAATATAACACTGAAGCTTTCTTT
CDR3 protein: CASSEYNTEAFF

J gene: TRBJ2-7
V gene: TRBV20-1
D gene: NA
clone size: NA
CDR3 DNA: TGCAGTGTTCTAGCAGGCGAGCAGTACTTC
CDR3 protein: CSVLAGEQYF

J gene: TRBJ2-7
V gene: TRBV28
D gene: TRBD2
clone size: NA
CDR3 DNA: TGTGCCAGCAGTTTGTCGATAGCGGGAGGGCCCCCTCACGAGCAGTACTTC
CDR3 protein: CASSLSIAGGPPHEQYF

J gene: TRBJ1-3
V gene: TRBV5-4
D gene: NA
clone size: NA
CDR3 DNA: TGTGCCAGCAGCCCGGACGGGACTGGAAACACCATATATTTT
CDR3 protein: CASSPDGTGNTIYF

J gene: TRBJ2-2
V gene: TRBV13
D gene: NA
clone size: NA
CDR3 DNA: TGTGCCAGCAGCACCCAGGGGGGGGATTCGAACACCGGGGAGCTGTTTTTT
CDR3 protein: CASSTQGGDSNTGELFF